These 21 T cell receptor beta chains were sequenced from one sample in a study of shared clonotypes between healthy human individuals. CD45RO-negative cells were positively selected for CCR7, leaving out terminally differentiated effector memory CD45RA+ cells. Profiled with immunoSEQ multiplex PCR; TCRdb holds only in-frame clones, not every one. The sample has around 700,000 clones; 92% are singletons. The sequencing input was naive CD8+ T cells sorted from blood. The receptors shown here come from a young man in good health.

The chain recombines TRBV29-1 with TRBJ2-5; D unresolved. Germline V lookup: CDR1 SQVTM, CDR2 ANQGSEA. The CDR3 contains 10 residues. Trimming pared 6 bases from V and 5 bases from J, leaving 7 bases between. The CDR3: CSVLRETQYF. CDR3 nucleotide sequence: TGCAGCGTCCTACGGGAGACCCAGTACTTC.

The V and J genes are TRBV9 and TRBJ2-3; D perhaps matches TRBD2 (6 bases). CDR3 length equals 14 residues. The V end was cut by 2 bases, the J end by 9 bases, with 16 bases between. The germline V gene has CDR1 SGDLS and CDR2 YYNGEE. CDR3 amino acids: CASSVSLLGGTQYF. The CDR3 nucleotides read TGTGCCAGCAGCGTTAGCTTACTAGGAGGGACGCAGTATTTT. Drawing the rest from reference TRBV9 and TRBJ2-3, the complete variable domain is DSGVTQTPKHLITATGQRVTLRCSPRSGDLSVYWYQQSLDQGLQFLIQYYNGEERAKGNILERFSAQQFPDLHSELNLSSLELGDSALYFCASSVSLLGGTQYFGPGTRLTVL.

DNA of the CDR3: TGTGCCAGCAGCCCTAGCGGCTCGAACACCGGGGAGCTGTTTTTT. Translated, it gives CASSPSGSNTGELFF. The rearrangement uses TRBV7-3 and TRBJ2-2, with 7 positions matching TRBD2. V gave up 5 bases and J gave up 0 bases; unmatched junction bases: 3. In germline, CDR1 is SGHTA, CDR2 FQGTGA. The CDR3 sequence is 15 residues long.

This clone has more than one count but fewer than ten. As DNA, the CDR3 is TGCGCCAGCAGCGGGAACGGGACAGGACGGGGGGAGCAGTACTTC. It translates to CASSGNGTGRGEQYF. The genes are TRBV5-1 and TRBJ2-7, with 8 bases lining up with TRBD1. Germline CDR1 is SGHRS and CDR2 is YFSETQ. This CDR3 is built from 15 residues. Trimming cost V 4 bases and J 7 bases; bases outside gene matches: 13.

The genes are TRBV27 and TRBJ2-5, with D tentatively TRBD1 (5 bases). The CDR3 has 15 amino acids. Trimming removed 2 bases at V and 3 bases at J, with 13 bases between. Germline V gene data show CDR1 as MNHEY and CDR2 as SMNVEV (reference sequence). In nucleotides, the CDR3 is TGTGCCAGCAGTTTAGGGGCAAGGGGCAAAGAGACCCAGTACTTC. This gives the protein CASSLGARGKETQYF.

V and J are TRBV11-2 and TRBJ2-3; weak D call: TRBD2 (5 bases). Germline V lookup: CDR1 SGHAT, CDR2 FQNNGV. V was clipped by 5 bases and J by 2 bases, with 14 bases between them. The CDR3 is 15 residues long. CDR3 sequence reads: CASSIYTRNTDTQYF. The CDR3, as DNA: TGTGCCAGCAGCATATATACTAGGAACACAGATACGCAGTATTTT.

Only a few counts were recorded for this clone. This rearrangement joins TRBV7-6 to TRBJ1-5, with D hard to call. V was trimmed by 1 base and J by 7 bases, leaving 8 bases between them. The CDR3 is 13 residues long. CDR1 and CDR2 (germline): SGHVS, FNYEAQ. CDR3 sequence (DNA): TGTGCCAGCAGCTTAGGTTCGGGGCAGCCCCAGCATTTT. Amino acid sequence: CASSLGSGQPQHF.

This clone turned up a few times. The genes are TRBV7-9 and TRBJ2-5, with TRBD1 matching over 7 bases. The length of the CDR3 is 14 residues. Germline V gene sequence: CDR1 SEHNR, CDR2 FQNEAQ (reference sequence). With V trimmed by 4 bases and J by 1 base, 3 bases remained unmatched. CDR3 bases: TGTGCCAGCAGCTCAGACAGGGCCCAAGAGACCCAGTACTTC. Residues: CASSSDRAQETQYF.

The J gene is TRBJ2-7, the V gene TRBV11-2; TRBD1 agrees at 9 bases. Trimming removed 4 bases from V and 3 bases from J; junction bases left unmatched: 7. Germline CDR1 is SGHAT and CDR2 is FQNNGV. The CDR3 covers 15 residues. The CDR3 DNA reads TGTGCCAGCAGCTACCCCGGGACAGGGTACTACGAGCAGTACTTC. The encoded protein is CASSYPGTGYYEQYF.

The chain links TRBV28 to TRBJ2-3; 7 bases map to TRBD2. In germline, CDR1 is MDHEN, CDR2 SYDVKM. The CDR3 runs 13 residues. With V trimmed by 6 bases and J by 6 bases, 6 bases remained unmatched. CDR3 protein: CASSPPGGDTQYF. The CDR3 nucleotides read TGTGCCAGCAGCCCTCCCGGGGGGGATACGCAGTATTTT.

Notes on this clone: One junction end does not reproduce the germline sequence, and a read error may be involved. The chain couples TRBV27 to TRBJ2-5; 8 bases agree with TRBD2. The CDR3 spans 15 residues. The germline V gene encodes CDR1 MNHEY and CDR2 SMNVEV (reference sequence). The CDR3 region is CASSPLAGLQKTQYF. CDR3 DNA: TGTGCCAGCAGTCCCTTAGCGGGACTCCAAAAGACCCAGTACTTC.

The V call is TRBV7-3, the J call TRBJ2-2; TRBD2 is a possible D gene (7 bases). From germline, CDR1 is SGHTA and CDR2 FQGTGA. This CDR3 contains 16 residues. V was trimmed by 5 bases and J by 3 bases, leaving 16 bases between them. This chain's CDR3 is CASSLRGGGYTGELFF. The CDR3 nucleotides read TGTGCCAGCAGCCTAAGAGGGGGAGGGTACACCGGGGAGCTGTTTTTT. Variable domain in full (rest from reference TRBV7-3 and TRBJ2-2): GAGVSQTPSNKVTEKGKYVELRCDPISGHTALYWYRQSLGQGPEFLIYFQGTGAADDSGLPNDRFFAVRPEGSVSTLKIQRTERGDSAVYLCASSLRGGGYTGELFFGEGSRLTVL.

This CDR3 is CASSEGREARGEQYF. CDR3 nucleotides: TGTGCCAGCAGTGAAGGGCGGGAGGCGAGGGGGGAGCAGTACTTC. The gene calls are TRBV6-1 and TRBJ2-7; TRBD2 aligns across 8 bases. CDR3 size: 15 residues. Germline-derived CDR1 and CDR2 are MNHNS and SASEGT. Losses at the gene ends were 1 base for V and 7 bases for J; bases not matched to a gene: 9.

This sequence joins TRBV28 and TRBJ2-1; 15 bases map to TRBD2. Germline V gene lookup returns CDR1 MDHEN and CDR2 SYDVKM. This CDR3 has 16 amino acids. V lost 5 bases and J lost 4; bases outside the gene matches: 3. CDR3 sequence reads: CASSPGTSGRYNEQFF. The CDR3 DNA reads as TGTGCCAGCAGTCCCGGGACTAGCGGGAGGTACAATGAGCAGTTCTTC. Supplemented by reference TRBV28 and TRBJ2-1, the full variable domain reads DVKVTQSSRYLVKRTGEKVFLECVQDMDHENMFWYRQDPGLGLRLIYFSYDVKMKEKGDIPEGYSVSREKKERFSLILESASTNQTSMYLCASSPGTSGRYNEQFFGPGTRLTVL.

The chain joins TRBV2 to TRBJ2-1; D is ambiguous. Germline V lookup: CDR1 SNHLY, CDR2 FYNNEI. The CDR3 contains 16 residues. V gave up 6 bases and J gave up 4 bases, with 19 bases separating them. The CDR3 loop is CASRIHESKGYNEQFF. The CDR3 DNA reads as TGTGCCAGCAGAATACACGAATCGAAGGGTTACAATGAGCAGTTCTTC.

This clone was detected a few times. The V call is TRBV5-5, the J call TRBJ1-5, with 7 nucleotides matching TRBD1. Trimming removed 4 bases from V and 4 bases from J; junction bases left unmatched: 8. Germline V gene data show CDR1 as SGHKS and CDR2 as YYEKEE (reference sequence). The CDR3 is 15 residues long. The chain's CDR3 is CASSAPGQNNQPQHF. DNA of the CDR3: TGTGCCAGCAGCGCGCCGGGACAGAATAATCAGCCCCAGCATTTT. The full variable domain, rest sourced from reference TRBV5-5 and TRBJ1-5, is DAGVTQSPTHLIKTRGQQVTLRCSPISGHKSVSWYQQVLGQGPQFIFQYYEKEERGRGNFPDRFSARQFPNYSSELNVNALLLGDSALYLCASSAPGQNNQPQHFGDGTRLSIL.

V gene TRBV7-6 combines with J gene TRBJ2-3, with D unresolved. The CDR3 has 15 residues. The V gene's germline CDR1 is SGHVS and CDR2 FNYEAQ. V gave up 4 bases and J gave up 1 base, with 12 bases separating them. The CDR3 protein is CASSYPPEGTDTQYF. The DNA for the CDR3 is TGTGCCAGCAGCTATCCCCCCGAGGGCACAGATACGCAGTATTTT. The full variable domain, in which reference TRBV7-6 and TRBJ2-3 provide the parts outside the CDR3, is GAGVSQSPRYKVTKRGQDVALRCDPISGHVSLYWYRQALGQGPEFLTYFNYEAQQDKSGLPNDRFSAERPEGSISTLTIQRTEQRDSAMYRCASSYPPEGTDTQYFGPGTRLTVL.

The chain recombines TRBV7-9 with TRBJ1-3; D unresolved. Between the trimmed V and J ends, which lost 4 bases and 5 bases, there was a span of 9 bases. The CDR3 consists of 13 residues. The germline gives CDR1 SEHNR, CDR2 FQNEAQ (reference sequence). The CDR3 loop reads CASSSTARNTIYF. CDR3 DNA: TGTGCCAGCAGCTCGACGGCCCGAAACACCATATATTTT.

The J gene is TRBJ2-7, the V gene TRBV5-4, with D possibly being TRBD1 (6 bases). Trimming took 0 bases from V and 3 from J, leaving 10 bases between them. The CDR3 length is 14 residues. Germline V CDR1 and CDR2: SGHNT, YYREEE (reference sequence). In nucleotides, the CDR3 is TGTGCCAGCAGCTTGGCAGTAGGGGGCTACGAGCAGTACTTC. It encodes CASSLAVGGYEQYF.

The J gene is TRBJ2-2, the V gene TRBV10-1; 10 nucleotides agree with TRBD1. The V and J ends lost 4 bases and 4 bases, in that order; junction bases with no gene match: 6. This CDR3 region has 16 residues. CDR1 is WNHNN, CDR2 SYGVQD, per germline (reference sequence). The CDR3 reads CASSAGQGDITGELFF. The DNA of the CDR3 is TGCGCCAGCAGTGCCGGACAGGGGGACATCACCGGGGAGCTGTTTTTT.

CDR3 protein: CASRSGRYSNQPQHF. As DNA, the CDR3 is TGTGCCAGCAGGTCGGGACGGTATAGCAATCAGCCCCAGCATTTT. The genes are TRBV7-8 and TRBJ1-5; TRBD1 might be the D (5 bases). The CDR3 runs to 15 residues. Between the trimmed V and J ends, which lost 6 bases and 0 bases, there was a span of 12 bases. The germline V gene has CDR1 SGHVS and CDR2 FQNEAQ.